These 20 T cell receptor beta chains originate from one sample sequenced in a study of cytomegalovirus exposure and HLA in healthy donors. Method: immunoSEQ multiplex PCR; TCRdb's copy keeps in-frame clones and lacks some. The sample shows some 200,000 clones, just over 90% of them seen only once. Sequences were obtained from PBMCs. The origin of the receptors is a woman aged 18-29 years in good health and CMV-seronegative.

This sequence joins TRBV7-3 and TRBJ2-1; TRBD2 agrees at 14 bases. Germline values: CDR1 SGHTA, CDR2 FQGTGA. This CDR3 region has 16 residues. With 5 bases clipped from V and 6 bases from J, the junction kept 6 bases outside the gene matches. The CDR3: CASSIPGLAGVNEQFF. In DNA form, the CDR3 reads TGTGCCAGCAGCATTCCGGGACTAGCGGGAGTCAATGAGCAGTTCTTC.

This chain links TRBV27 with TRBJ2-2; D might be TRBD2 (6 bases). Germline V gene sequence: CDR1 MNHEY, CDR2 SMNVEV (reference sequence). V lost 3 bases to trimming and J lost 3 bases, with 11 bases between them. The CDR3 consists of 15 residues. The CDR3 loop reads CASSFGGLYTGELFF. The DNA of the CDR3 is TGTGCCAGCAGTTTCGGGGGTCTTTACACCGGGGAGCTGTTTTTT.

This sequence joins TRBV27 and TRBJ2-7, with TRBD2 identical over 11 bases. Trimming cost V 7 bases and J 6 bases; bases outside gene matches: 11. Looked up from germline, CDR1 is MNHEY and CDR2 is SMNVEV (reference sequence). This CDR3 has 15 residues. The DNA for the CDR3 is TGTGCCAGCACCCTCATAGCGGGAGGGCCCCGCGAGCAGTACTTC. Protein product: CASTLIAGGPREQYF.

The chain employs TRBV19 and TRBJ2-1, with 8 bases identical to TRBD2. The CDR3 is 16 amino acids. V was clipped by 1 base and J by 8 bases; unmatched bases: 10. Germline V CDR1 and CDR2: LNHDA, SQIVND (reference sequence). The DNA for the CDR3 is TGTGCCAGTAGTATAGGAGGGACTAGTTTTGGTGATGAGCAGTTCTTC. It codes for CASSIGGTSFGDEQFF. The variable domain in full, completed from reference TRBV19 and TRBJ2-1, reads DGGITQSPKYLFRKEGQNVTLSCEQNLNHDAMYWYRQDPGQGLRLIYYSQIVNDFQKGDIAEGYSVSREKKESFPLTVTSAQKNPTAFYLCASSIGGTSFGDEQFFGPGTRLTVL.

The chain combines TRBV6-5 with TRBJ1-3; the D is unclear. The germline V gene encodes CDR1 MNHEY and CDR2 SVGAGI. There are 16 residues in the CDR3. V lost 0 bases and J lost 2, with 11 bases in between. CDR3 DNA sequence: TGTGCCAGCAGTTACTCGTCGGGGATCGCTGGAAACACCATATATTTT. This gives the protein CASSYSSGIAGNTIYF.

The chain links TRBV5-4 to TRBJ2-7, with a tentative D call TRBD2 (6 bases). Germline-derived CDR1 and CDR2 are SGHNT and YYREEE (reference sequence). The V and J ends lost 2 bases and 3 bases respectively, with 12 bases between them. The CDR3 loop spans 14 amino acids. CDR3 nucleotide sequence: TGTGCCAGCAGCTTTAAAGGGAGGCACTACGAGCAGTACTTC. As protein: CASSFKGRHYEQYF.

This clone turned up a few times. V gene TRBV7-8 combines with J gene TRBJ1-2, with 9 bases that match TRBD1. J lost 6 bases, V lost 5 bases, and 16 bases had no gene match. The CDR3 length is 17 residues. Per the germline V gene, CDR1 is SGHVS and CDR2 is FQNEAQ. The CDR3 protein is CASSPHPKSDRGHGYTF. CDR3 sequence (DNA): TGTGCCAGCAGCCCTCATCCTAAATCGGACAGGGGCCATGGCTACACCTTC.

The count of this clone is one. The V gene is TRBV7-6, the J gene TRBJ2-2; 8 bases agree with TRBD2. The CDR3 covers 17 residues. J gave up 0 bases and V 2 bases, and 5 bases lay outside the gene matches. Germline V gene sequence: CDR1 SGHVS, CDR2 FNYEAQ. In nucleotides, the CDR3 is TGTGCCAGCAGCTTACCAGAAGCGGGAGCGAACACCGGGGAGCTGTTTTTT. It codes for CASSLPEAGANTGELFF.

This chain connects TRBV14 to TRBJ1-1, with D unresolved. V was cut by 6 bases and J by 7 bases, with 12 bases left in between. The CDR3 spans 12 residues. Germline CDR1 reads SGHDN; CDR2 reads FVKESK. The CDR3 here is CASSPWGGEAFF. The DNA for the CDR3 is TGTGCCAGCAGTCCCTGGGGAGGTGAAGCTTTCTTT.

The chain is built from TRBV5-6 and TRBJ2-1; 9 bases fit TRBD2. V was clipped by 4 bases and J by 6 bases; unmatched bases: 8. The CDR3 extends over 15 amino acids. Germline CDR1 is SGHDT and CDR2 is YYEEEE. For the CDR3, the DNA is TGTGCCAGCAGCGAGGGACTAGCTGCAACCAATGAGCAGTTCTTC. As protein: CASSEGLAATNEQFF.

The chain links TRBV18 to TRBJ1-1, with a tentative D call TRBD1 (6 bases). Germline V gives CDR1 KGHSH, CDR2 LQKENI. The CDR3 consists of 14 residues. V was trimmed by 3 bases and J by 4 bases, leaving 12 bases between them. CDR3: CASSPKQGSTEAFF. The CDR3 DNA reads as TGTGCCAGCTCACCCAAACAGGGCTCCACTGAAGCTTTCTTT.

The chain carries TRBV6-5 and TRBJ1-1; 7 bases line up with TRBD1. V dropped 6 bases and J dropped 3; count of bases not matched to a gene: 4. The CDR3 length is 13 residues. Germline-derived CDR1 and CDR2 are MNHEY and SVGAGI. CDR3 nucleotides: TGTGCCAGCAGAACCGACAGGGACACTGAAGCTTTCTTT. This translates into CASRTDRDTEAFF.

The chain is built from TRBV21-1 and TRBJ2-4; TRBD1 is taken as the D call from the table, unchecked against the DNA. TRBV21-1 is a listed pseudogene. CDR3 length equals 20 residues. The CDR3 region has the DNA TGTGCCAGCAGCCCAACTGCCAACCCTGACAGACAACTAGCCAAAAACATTCAGTACTTC. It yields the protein CASSPTANPDRQLAKNIQYF.

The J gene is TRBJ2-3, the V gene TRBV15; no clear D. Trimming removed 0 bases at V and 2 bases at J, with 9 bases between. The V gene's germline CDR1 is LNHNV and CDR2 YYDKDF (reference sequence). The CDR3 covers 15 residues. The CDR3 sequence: CATSRDQAFTDTQYF. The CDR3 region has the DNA TGTGCCACCAGCAGAGATCAGGCCTTCACAGATACGCAGTATTTT.

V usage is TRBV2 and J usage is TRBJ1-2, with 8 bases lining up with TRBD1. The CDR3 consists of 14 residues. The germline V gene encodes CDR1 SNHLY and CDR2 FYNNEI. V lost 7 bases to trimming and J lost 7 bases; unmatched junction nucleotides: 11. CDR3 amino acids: CASIRETGVSGYTF. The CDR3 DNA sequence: TGTGCCAGCATTCGTGAGACAGGGGTGAGTGGCTACACCTTC. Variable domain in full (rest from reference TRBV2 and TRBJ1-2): EPEVTQTPSHQVTQMGQEVILRCVPISNHLYFYWYRQILGQKVEFLVSFYNNEISEKSEIFDDQFSVERPDGSNFTLKIRSTKLEDSAMYFCASIRETGVSGYTFGSGTRLTVV.

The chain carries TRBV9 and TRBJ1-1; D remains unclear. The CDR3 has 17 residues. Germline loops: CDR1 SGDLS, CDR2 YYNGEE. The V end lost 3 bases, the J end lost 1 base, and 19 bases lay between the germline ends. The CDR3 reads CASSARLAALGNTEAFF. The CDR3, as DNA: TGTGCCAGCAGCGCCCGACTCGCCGCCTTGGGGAACACTGAAGCTTTCTTT.

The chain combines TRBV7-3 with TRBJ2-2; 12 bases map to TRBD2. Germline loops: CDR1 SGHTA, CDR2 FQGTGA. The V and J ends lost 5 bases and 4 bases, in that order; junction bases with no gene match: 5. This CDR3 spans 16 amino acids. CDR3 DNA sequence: TGTGCCAGCAGCCGCCTAGCGGGAGGGGTCACCGGGGAGCTGTTTTTT. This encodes CASSRLAGGVTGELFF.

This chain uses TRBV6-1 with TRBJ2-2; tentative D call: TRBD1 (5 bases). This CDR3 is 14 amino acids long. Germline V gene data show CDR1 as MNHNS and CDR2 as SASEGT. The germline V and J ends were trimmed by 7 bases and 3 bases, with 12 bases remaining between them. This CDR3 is CASTGAAYTGELFF. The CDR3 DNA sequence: TGTGCCAGCACTGGGGCAGCTTACACCGGGGAGCTGTTTTTT.

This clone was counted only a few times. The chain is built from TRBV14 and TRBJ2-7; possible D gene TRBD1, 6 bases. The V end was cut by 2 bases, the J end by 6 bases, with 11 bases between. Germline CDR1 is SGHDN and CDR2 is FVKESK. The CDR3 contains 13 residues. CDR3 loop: CASSQQGRAEQYF. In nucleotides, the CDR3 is TGTGCCAGCAGCCAACAGGGGCGGGCCGAGCAGTACTTC.

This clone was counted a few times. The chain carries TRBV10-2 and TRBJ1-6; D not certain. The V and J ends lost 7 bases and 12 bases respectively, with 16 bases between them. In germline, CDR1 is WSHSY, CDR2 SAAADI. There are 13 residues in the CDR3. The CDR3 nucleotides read TGCGCCAGCACCACCCTGAGGGTTGGACCCCTCCACTTT. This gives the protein CASTTLRVGPLHF.